The 27 T cell receptor beta chains below were found in one sample sequenced in a study of blood T cells in healthy people across ages. The second PCR ran about 7 to 12 cycles with a sample-barcoded 5' primer and J-beta primers. TCRdb processed the 5' RACE reads anew with MiXCR; each CDR3 protein has one entry. The sample carries 1.5 million to 2 million distinct CDR3 sequences, approximately 30% recorded once. Sequenced sample: blood. All receptors come from a woman aged 25 to 39 in good health.

This clonotype turned up a few times. The genes are TRBV27 and TRBJ2-7, with D perhaps assigned TRBD1 or TRBD2 (5 bases each). Trimming took 6 bases from V and 4 from J, leaving 16 bases between them. The CDR3 contains 14 residues. Germline V gives CDR1 MNHEY, CDR2 SMNVEV (reference sequence). CDR3: CASSARDVGYEQYF. The CDR3 DNA follows: TGTGCCAGCAGCGCTCGGGACGTTGGATACGAGCAGTACTTC.

This clonotype has a handful of counts. This chain links TRBV5-4 with TRBJ1-1; no firm D call. Germline CDR1 reads SGHNT; CDR2 reads YYREEE (reference sequence). The CDR3 runs to 15 residues. V was trimmed by 5 bases and J by 0 bases, leaving 14 bases between them. The CDR3 DNA is TGTGCCAGCAGGTTTGGCACCCTCATGAACACTGAAGCTTTCTTT. Its translation is CASRFGTLMNTEAFF. The whole variable domain, filled in from reference TRBV5-4 and TRBJ1-1, reads ETGVTQSPTHLIKTRGQQVTLRCSSQSGHNTVSWYQQALGQGPQFIFQYYREEENGRGNFPPRFSGLQFPNYSSELNVNALELDDSALYLCASRFGTLMNTEAFFGQGTRLTVV.

The chain employs TRBV6-2 or TRBV6-3 and TRBJ2-3; 8 bases line up with TRBD2. Germline assignment: CDR1 MNHEY and CDR2 SVGEGT. The J segment lost 2 bases and the V segment lost 7 bases, leaving 2 bases of the junction unmatched. This CDR3 region has 13 residues. Written as DNA, the CDR3 is TGTGCCAGCATGACTAGCGACACAGATACGCAGTATTTT. Its translation is CASMTSDTDTQYF.

The J gene is TRBJ1-3, the V gene TRBV3-1, with D hard to call. V lost 3 bases, J lost 6 bases, and 9 bases lay in between. Germline V CDR1 and CDR2: LGHDT, YNNKEL (reference sequence). The CDR3 has 13 residues. The CDR3 bases are TGTGCCAGCAGCCAGTCCATTCAAAACACCATATATTTT. It encodes CASSQSIQNTIYF.

The chain links TRBV20-1 to TRBJ1-1; D is perhaps TRBD1 (6 bases). V lost 4 bases and J lost 3, with 12 bases in between. CDR1 and CDR2 (germline): DFQATT, SNEGSKA (reference sequence). The CDR3 extends over 13 amino acids. CDR3 DNA: TGCAGTGCTAAGGGGGACACGGACACTGAAGCTTTCTTT. It translates to CSAKGDTDTEAFF.

In its sample, this clonotype was seen many times. The rearrangement uses TRBV7-7 and TRBJ2-1; 10 positions match TRBD1. CDR1 and CDR2 from the germline V gene are SSHAT and FNYEAQ (reference sequence). This CDR3 region has 14 residues. V shed 4 bases, J shed 7 bases, and the junction held 4 bases outside the gene matches. The CDR3 DNA reads as TGTGCCAGCAGCTCGGACAGGGGGTCGAATGAGCAGTTCTTC. It translates to CASSSDRGSNEQFF.

This clonotype has just a few counts. The J gene is TRBJ2-5, the V gene TRBV5-1, with a possible D match to TRBD2 (6 bases). Germline lookup yields CDR1 SGHRS and CDR2 YFSETQ. Trimming stripped 2 bases from V and 4 bases from J, with 12 bases between. This CDR3 is 14 amino acids long. CDR3 bases: TGCGCCAGCAGCTTACTTTCGGGGGTAGAGACCCAGTACTTC. Protein: CASSLLSGVETQYF.

This clonotype was observed a few times. The J gene is TRBJ2-1, the V gene TRBV7-2; 15 bases map to TRBD2. The CDR3 totals 16 residues. The junction had 9 bases not matched to a gene; V was cut back by 5 bases and J by 10 bases. In germline, CDR1 is SGHTA, CDR2 FQGNSA. The CDR3 DNA is TGTGCCAGCAGCCCGGACGGGACTAGCGGGAGGTACGAGCAGTTCTTC. Encoded protein: CASSPDGTSGRYEQFF.

J is TRBJ1-1 and V is TRBV24-1; perhaps TRBD1 as D (5 bases). Germline lookup yields CDR1 KGHDR and CDR2 SFDVKD. Between the trimmed V and J ends, which lost 2 bases and 12 bases, there was a span of 9 bases. The CDR3 is 11 amino acids. This CDR3 reads CATSDSNRSFF. The CDR3 nucleotides are TGTGCCACCAGTGATTCTAACAGGTCTTTCTTT.

This clonotype has a handful of counts. The genes are TRBV12-3 or TRBV12-4 and TRBJ1-2; no clear D gene. V was pared by 7 bases and J by 2 bases, with 14 bases between. This CDR3 comprises 14 residues. The chain's CDR3 is CASTPDRWNYGYTF. The CDR3 region has the DNA TGTGCCAGCACCCCGGACCGCTGGAACTATGGCTACACCTTC.

The chain is built from TRBV20-1 and TRBJ1-6, with D perhaps matching TRBD1 (6 bases). V lost 0 bases, J lost 3 bases, and 9 bases lay in between. This CDR3 is built from 15 residues. Germline V gene data show CDR1 as DFQATT and CDR2 as SNEGSKA (reference sequence). In nucleotides, the CDR3 is TGCAGTGCTAGAGACTCGACAGGCTATAATTCACCCCTCCACTTT. It specifies CSARDSTGYNSPLHF.

This clonotype was recorded at least ten times. V is TRBV7-9 and J is TRBJ2-6; maybe TRBD1 (7 bases). V was clipped by 5 bases and J by 4 bases, with 15 bases between them. CDR3 length: 16 residues. CDR1 and CDR2 (germline): SEHNR, FQNEAQ (reference sequence). In nucleotides, the CDR3 is TGTGCCAGCAGCCACCGGAGGGGGCAAGGGGCCAACGTCCTGACTTTC. Protein: CASSHRRGQGANVLTF.

This clonotype has at least ten counts. The J gene is TRBJ2-3, the V gene TRBV7-2, with TRBD1 matching over 7 bases. The trim removed 5 bases at V and 2 bases at J, leaving 10 bases unmatched. Germline CDR1 reads SGHTA; CDR2 reads FQGNSA. The CDR3 runs 16 residues. CDR3 sequence reads: CASSQTGQFYTDTQYF. The CDR3 region has the DNA TGTGCCAGCAGCCAAACGGGACAGTTTTACACAGATACGCAGTATTTT. The variable domain in full, completed from reference TRBV7-2 and TRBJ2-3, reads GAGVSQSPSNKVTEKGKDVELRCDPISGHTALYWYRQSLGQGLEFLIYFQGNSAPDKSGLPSDRFSAERTGGSVSTLTIQRTQQEDSAVYLCASSQTGQFYTDTQYFGPGTRLTVL.

This clonotype was counted between two and nine times. A much larger clone differs by one base, so this may be a read error. The DNA for the CDR3 is TGTGCCAGCAGGACCGGGACTGGCATCTCCTACGAGCAGTACTTC. Residues: CASRTGTGISYEQYF. The chain uses TRBV6-6 and TRBJ2-7; a possible D gene is TRBD2 (6 bases). The germline CDR1 and CDR2 sequences are MNHNY and SVGAGI (reference sequence). The V gene lost 6 bases and the J gene lost 0 bases, with 15 bases spanning the gap. This CDR3 has 15 amino acids.

The chain is built from TRBV20-1 and TRBJ2-3; TRBD2 agrees at 10 bases. This CDR3 is built from 14 residues. Trimming cost V 6 bases and J 7 bases; bases outside gene matches: 10. Germline V gives CDR1 DFQATT, CDR2 SNEGSKA (reference sequence). CDR3 nucleotide sequence: TGCAGTGCCCGAGCGGGAGGGCCGGGGAATACGCAGTATTTT. Translated: CSARAGGPGNTQYF.

The chain combines TRBV14 with TRBJ1-1; D not resolved. The CDR3 has 15 amino acids. Germline V gene lookup returns CDR1 SGHDN and CDR2 FVKESK. V lost 0 bases to trimming and J lost 9 bases, with 17 bases between them. Written as DNA, the CDR3 is TGTGCCAGCAGCCAAGATATGGTTTTAAGGAGCAAAGCTTTCTTT. Protein product: CASSQDMVLRSKAFF.

This clonotype occurred a few times. This CDR3 is CAWRSPGNSPLHF. In DNA form, the CDR3 reads TGTGCCTGGAGATCACCGGGCAATTCACCCCTCCACTTT. The genes are TRBV30 and TRBJ1-6; no clear D gene. Germline-derived CDR1 and CDR2 are GTSNPN and SVGIG (reference sequence). V lost 3 bases, J lost 7 bases, and 10 bases lay in between. This CDR3 region has 13 residues.

The rearrangement uses TRBV28 and TRBJ1-1; 8 positions match TRBD1. Per germline, CDR1 MDHEN and CDR2 SYDVKM. The V segment lost 4 bases and the J segment 2 bases; nucleotides outside the gene matches: 6. The CDR3 has 15 amino acids. The CDR3 DNA reads as TGTGCCAGCAGTTCCCTGACAGGGGTTAACACTGAAGCTTTCTTT. Its protein product is CASSSLTGVNTEAFF.

V is TRBV5-1 and J is TRBJ2-2, with 7 nucleotides matching TRBD1. V was clipped by 3 bases and J by 5 bases; unmatched bases: 7. Germline V gives CDR1 SGHRS, CDR2 YFSETQ. The length of the CDR3 is 15 residues. The CDR3 DNA sequence: TGCGCCAGCAGCTCTACAGGGGCGCAGACCGGGGAGCTGTTTTTT. As protein: CASSSTGAQTGELFF.

This clonotype was detected many times. CDR3 DNA sequence: TGTGCCAGCAGCTCTGCGGGGGAGCAGTTCTTC. Its protein product is CASSSAGEQFF. The chain recombines TRBV7-3 with TRBJ2-1, with TRBD2 as a possible D gene (6 bases). Germline CDR1 is SGHTA and CDR2 is FQGTGA. The ends were cut back, 4 bases at V and 10 bases at J, with 8 bases in the middle. CDR3 size: 11 residues.

There are a few counts of this clonotype. The chain employs TRBV7-9 and TRBJ1-1, with TRBD1 matching 9 bases. CDR1 is SEHNR and CDR2 is FQNEAQ in the germline V gene (reference sequence). The CDR3 contains 16 residues. With V trimmed by 4 bases and J by 5 bases, 11 bases remained unmatched. CDR3 sequence reads: CASSSDPGQGETEAFF. In nucleotides, the CDR3 is TGTGCCAGCAGCTCCGACCCGGGACAGGGAGAAACTGAAGCTTTCTTT. The variable domain in full, with the rest retrieved from reference TRBV7-9 and TRBJ1-1, is DTGVSQNPRHKITKRGQNVTFRCDPISEHNRLYWYRQTLGQGPEFLTYFQNEAQLEKSRLLSDRFSAERPKGSFSTLEIQRTEQGDSAMYLCASSSDPGQGETEAFFGQGTRLTVV.

This clonotype has only a few counts. The chain couples TRBV20-1 to TRBJ1-1, with D perhaps TRBD1 (6 bases). The germline V gene encodes CDR1 DFQATT and CDR2 SNEGSKA (reference sequence). The CDR3 has 11 residues. Trimming removed 5 bases at V and 8 bases at J, with 12 bases between. CDR3 bases: TGCAGTGCTCCCGGGACAACCGAAGCTTTCTTT. This sequence encodes CSAPGTTEAFF.

The rearrangement joins TRBV12-3 or TRBV12-4 to TRBJ2-7, with 7 nucleotides matching TRBD2. This CDR3 is 17 amino acids long. V shed 6 bases and J 5 bases; nucleotides not matched to a gene: 19. The CDR3 reads CASRPAAGGGKSDEQYF. For the CDR3, the DNA is TGTGCCAGCAGGCCCGCGGCGGGCGGGGGAAAAAGCGACGAGCAGTACTTC.

The chain joins TRBV29-1 to TRBJ2-4, with 9 bases that match TRBD2. After removal of 6 bases from V and 6 bases from J, the junction contained 9 bases not matched to a gene. Germline CDR1 reads SQVTM; CDR2 reads ANQGSEA. This CDR3 is 14 amino acids long. As DNA, the CDR3 is TGCAGCGTCTCTAGCGGGGAGGTGAGAAACATTCAGTACTTC. Protein: CSVSSGEVRNIQYF.

This clonotype was seen more than once but under ten times. This chain joins TRBV5-4 and TRBJ2-6; D gene uncertain. The CDR3 is 16 residues long. V lost 4 bases to trimming and J lost 0 bases, with 11 bases between them. The germline V gene has CDR1 SGHNT and CDR2 YYREEE (reference sequence). For the CDR3, the DNA is TGTGCCAGCAGCCGCTCGGTTAGCTCTGGGGCCAACGTCCTGACTTTC. It yields the protein CASSRSVSSGANVLTF.

Ten or more counts support this clonotype. This chain links TRBV29-1 with TRBJ1-1, with no clear D. This CDR3 has 12 residues. The germline V and J ends were trimmed by 2 bases and 4 bases, with 8 bases remaining between them. The germline gives CDR1 SQVTM, CDR2 ANQGSEA. CDR3 sequence reads: CSVEQVVTEAFF. The CDR3 coding sequence is TGCAGCGTTGAACAGGTGGTCACTGAAGCTTTCTTT.

Of note for this clonotype: A clone one base away is much larger, so this may be a read error. This chain uses TRBV3-1 with TRBJ2-7; TRBD2 aligns across 13 bases. The CDR3 runs 15 residues. Germline V gives CDR1 LGHDT, CDR2 YNNKEL (reference sequence). The CDR3 here is CASSQGLAGSYEHYF. The DNA of the CDR3 is TGTGCCAGCAGCCAGGGACTAGCGGGATCCTACGAGCACTACTTC.